A single TCR beta chain is shown here with its context. Its specificity is not known. Trimming removed 4 bases at V and 1 base at J, with 10 bases between. The germline gives CDR1 MGHRA, CDR2 YSYEKL. This CDR3 is 15 amino acids long. TCRdb analysed the reads with MiXCR anew, one entry per CDR3 protein. The sample consists of about a million distinct CDR3 sequences, about a third of them appearing once. These data belong to a study of T cell repertoires in cytomegalovirus infection. On the study more broadly: The public TCR beta signatures pointed to both CMV infection and matching HLA type.

Sequencing was performed on cultured CD8+ T cells from PBMCs, taken from culture after CMV antigen stimulation. This chain connects TRBV4-1 to TRBJ1-4, with D perhaps matching TRBD1 (5 bases). The TCR was taken from a human donor in good health (CMV status not recorded). Some clones in this sample may be carry-over from other donors' samples. CDR3 coding DNA: TGCGCCAGCAGCCTCAGGGATTTAACTAATGAAAAACTGTTTTTT. Its translation is CASSLRDLTNEKLFF.